The rows below give T cell receptor beta chains drawn from one sample of a study of blood T cell repertoires in COVID-19. Method: immunoSEQ multiplex PCR; TCRdb's copy keeps in-frame clones and lacks some. The sample lists 65,000 to 90,000 clones, roughly 87% occurring once. Sequencing was done on a sample of peripheral blood. The source is a woman aged 45-60 years with active or convalescent COVID-19. CDR3s leave out the opening cysteine and the closing phenylalanine or tryptophan. Size tells how often a clone was seen (once, few, many) or the class of an expanded clone, and some rows leave it out.

v_call: TRBV11-2
cdr3_length: 13
clone_size: .
cdr3_aa: ASSLDGTGSGEQY

v_call: TRBV3-1/TRBV3-2
cdr3_length: 10
clone_size: .
cdr3_aa: ASSQAMTVAF

v_call: TRBV9
cdr3_length: 13
clone_size: .
cdr3_aa: ASSVSSTGELEQY

v_call: TRBV19
cdr3_length: 12
clone_size: .
cdr3_aa: ASNPGLAYNEQF

v_call: TRBV30
cdr3_length: 11
clone_size: .
cdr3_aa: AWKAEGVQPQH

v_call: TRBV4-1
cdr3_length: 18
clone_size: .
cdr3_aa: ASRGTLGTSGGRSTDTQY

v_call: TRBV6-4
cdr3_length: 12
clone_size: .
cdr3_aa: ASSIQGSTDTQY

v_call: TRBV19
cdr3_length: 11
clone_size: .
cdr3_aa: ASSPGSSYEQY

v_call: TRBV3-1/TRBV3-2
cdr3_length: 13
clone_size: .
cdr3_aa: ASSRNQATGYGYT

v_call: TRBV6-6
cdr3_length: 14
clone_size: .
cdr3_aa: ASRVTGSLGGSPLH

v_call: TRBV7-9
cdr3_length: 10
clone_size: once
cdr3_aa: ASSQTGRGYT